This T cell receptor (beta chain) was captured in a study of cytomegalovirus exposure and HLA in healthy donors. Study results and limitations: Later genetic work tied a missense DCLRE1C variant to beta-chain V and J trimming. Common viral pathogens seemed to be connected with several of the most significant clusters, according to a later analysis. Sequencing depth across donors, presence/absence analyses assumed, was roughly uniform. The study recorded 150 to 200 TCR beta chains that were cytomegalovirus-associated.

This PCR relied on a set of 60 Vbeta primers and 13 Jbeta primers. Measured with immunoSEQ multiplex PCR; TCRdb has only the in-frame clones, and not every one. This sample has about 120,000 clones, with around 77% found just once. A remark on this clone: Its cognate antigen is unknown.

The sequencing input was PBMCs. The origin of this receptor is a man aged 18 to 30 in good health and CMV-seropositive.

The DNA of the CDR3 is TGTGCCAGCAGCCCGGAGAGGCGCGTTGCCCGAGGACAGGGGACTTACGAGCAGTACTTC. Its translation: CASSPERRVARGQGTYEQYF. The chain combines TRBV7-8 with TRBJ2-5, with TRBD1 matching 9 bases. The DNA matches TRBJ2-7 better at its end, which makes the J call doubtful. The CDR3 is made up of 20 amino acids. Germline V gene data show CDR1 as SGHVS and CDR2 as FQNEAQ.